The sequence of this T cell receptor beta chain was determined in a study of OX40 agonist ivuxolimab in advanced cancers. Notes on the research overall: The costimulatory receptor OX40 (CD134) was targeted by ivuxolimab, a fully human IgG2 agonistic monoclonal antibody. Intravenous ivuxolimab was administered to patients every 2 weeks at six dose levels: 0.01, 0.1, 0.3, 1.5, 3 and 10 mg/kg. Of the 50 to 55 dose-escalation patients, hepatocellular carcinoma was present in about 20, melanoma in approximately 15, renal cell carcinoma in 9 and head and neck cancer in 9. A male proportion of around 80% and a mean age of 60 years, ranging from 23 to 79, were recorded for the dose-escalation cohort. Prior anti-PD-1, anti-PD-L1 or anti-CTLA-4 therapy was permitted, and checkpoint inhibitors had been received by around 40% of dose-escalation patients. Partial responses were achieved by three dose-escalation patients, of whom one had hepatocellular carcinoma and two had cutaneous melanoma. Peripheral TCRbeta sequencing was intended to test whether TCR sequence diversity was altered and clonal T-cell expansion was caused by ivuxolimab. The paper covers the monotherapy dose-escalation part of the phase I ivuxolimab trial, which included N ≈ 50 patients.

Genomic DNA was isolated from the sorted cells so that the TCRbeta CDR3 region could be sequenced. TCRbeta CDR3 regions were sequenced using the immunoSEQ Assay. TCRdb's version of the immuneACCESS table is confined to in-frame rearrangements and falls short of the full clone set. An unresolved V gene accounts for under half of the shortfall where checked; the remainder is of unknown origin. Within this sample are just over 90,000 clones, with 92% of them counted one time only. About 3.6% of the sample lies in the top ten. The germline V gene (reference sequence) provides CDR1 LNHDA and CDR2 SQIVND. There are 14 amino acids in the CDR3, from cysteine to phenylalanine inclusive. Only the CDR3 DNA stays, 42 bases, in frame from base 1. V is shortened by 3 bases, J by 8 bases, and the region joining them spans 14 bases. The trial excluded patients who had a history of autoimmune disease or were on systemic immunosuppression. Peripheral blood for TCR sequencing was drawn from every dose cohort at baseline, at cycle 4 day 1 and at cycle 7 day 1. The samples were taken from a phase I, first-in-human, multicenter, open-label dose-escalation trial of ivuxolimab. The trial enrolled adults with locally advanced or metastatic head and neck squamous cell, hepatocellular, melanoma or renal cell carcinoma. Before TCR sequencing, CD4+ T cells and CD8+ T cells from peripheral blood were sorted into separate populations.

For this clone: Its antigen target is currently unknown. Base quality data are lacking; no much larger clone is found one base away.

General findings and caveats noted by the study authors: Clonal expansion of both CD4+ and CD8+ blood T cells was observed from baseline to week 6 at doses 0.1 to 3.0 mg/kg. In the 0.1-3.0 mg/kg groups, partial responders had among the lowest normalized peripheral clonal expansion, particularly in CD8+ T cells. Antigen specificity was not determined for the clonally expanded peripheral T cells. Low levels of normalized T-cell clonal expansion were also shown by some nonresponding patients. After ivuxolimab, more expanded clones were found on average in CD8+ T cells than in CD4+ T cells.

The receptor was isolated from an adult with an advanced solid tumor such as melanoma, head and neck, liver or kidney cancer. The chain is encoded by TRBV19 joined to TRBJ2-1; TRBD2 is perhaps the D gene, given 6 matching bases. Sequencing was performed on CD4+ or CD8+ T cells sorted from blood, taken in a trial of the OX40 agonist ivuxolimab. The DNA is as follows: TGTGCCAGTAGTATCCTGACTAGAGGCCATGAGCAGTTCTTC. Its protein product is CASSILTRGHEQFF.